A selection of T cell receptor beta chains follows, all from one sample in a study of blood T cell repertoires in COVID-19. Produced via immunoSEQ multiplex PCR; TCRdb's table is partial and in-frame only. The sample yields approximately 200,000 clones, roughly 92% seen once. Input material: peripheral blood. These receptors originate from a young man with COVID-19, enrolled during active disease. The CDR3 runs from the conserved cysteine through the conserved F or W. Fields, in order: D gene, V gene, clone size, J gene, CDR3 protein, CDR3 DNA. D genes are given only for firm matches. Part of the rows lack a size; the others show once, few, many or a class for expanded clones.

TRBD1,TRBV7-9,-,TRBJ2-7,CASSPAGTGAYEQYF,TGTGCCAGCAGCCCCGCCGGGACAGGGGCCTACGAGCAGTACTTC
-,TRBV11-2,-,TRBJ2-7,CASSLGGLAYEQYF,TGTGCCAGCAGCTTGGGGGGTTTGGCCTACGAGCAGTACTTC
TRBD2,TRBV7-2,-,TRBJ2-1,CASSFLGTRGEQFF,TGTGCCAGCAGCTTTCTTGGGACTAGGGGCGAGCAGTTCTTC
-,TRBV11-3,-,TRBJ2-5,CASSLDGAGQETQYF,TGTGCCAGCAGCTTAGATGGGGCGGGGCAAGAGACCCAGTACTTC
TRBD2,TRBV11-2,once,TRBJ2-7,CASSSLSSGGHEQYF,TGTGCCAGCAGCTCCCTTAGTAGCGGGGGCCACGAGCAGTACTTC
-,TRBV5-4,once,TRBJ2-1,CASSTPAGSYNEQFF,TGTGCCAGCAGCACACCGGCCGGGTCCTACAATGAGCAGTTCTTC
-,TRBV15,-,TRBJ2-3,CATSRPEGRGSRTDTQYF,TGTGCCACCAGCAGACCCGAGGGCAGGGGAAGCAGAACAGATACGCAGTATTTT
-,TRBV10-3,once,TRBJ1-2,CAISDGEAGYTF,TGTGCCATCAGTGACGGGGAGGCTGGCTACACCTTC
-,TRBV2,-,TRBJ1-5,CASKHARTDLNQPQHF,TGTGCCAGCAAACACGCCCGGACTGACCTCAATCAGCCCCAGCATTTT
-,TRBV3-1/TRBV3-2,-,TRBJ1-2,CASSQRMGELRYTF,TGTGCCAGCAGCCAAAGGATGGGCGAACTGCGCTACACCTTC
TRBD1,TRBV7-6,-,TRBJ2-1,CASSLEGQGADEQFF,TGTGCCAGCAGCTTAGAGGGACAGGGGGCGGATGAGCAGTTCTTC
-,TRBV10-2,-,TRBJ2-3,CASSELRGPGDTQYF,TGCGCCAGCAGTGAGTTGCGGGGCCCCGGGGATACGCAGTATTTT
TRBD2,TRBV5-1,-,TRBJ2-6,CASSLPSGPTSGANVLTF,TGCGCCAGCAGCTTACCTAGCGGCCCTACCTCTGGGGCCAACGTCCTGACTTTC
-,TRBV12-3/TRBV12-4,-,TRBJ1-1,CASGNTEAFF,TGTGCCAGCGGCAACACTGAAGCTTTCTTT
-,TRBV9,-,TRBJ1-1,CASSVGNAANTEAFF,TGTGCCAGCAGCGTAGGGAACGCGGCGAACACTGAAGCTTTCTTT